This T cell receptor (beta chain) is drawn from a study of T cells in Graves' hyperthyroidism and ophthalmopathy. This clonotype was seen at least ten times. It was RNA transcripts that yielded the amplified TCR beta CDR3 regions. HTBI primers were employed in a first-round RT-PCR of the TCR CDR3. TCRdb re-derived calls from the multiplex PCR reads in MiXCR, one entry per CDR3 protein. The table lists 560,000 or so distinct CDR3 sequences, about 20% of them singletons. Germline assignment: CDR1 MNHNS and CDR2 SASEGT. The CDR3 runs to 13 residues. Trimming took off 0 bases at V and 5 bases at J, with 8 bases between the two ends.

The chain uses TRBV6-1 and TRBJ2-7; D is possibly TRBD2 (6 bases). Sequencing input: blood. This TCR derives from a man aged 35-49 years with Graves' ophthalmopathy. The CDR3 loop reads CASSEAASDEQYF. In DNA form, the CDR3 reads TGTGCCAGCAGTGAAGCGGCTAGCGACGAGCAGTACTTC.